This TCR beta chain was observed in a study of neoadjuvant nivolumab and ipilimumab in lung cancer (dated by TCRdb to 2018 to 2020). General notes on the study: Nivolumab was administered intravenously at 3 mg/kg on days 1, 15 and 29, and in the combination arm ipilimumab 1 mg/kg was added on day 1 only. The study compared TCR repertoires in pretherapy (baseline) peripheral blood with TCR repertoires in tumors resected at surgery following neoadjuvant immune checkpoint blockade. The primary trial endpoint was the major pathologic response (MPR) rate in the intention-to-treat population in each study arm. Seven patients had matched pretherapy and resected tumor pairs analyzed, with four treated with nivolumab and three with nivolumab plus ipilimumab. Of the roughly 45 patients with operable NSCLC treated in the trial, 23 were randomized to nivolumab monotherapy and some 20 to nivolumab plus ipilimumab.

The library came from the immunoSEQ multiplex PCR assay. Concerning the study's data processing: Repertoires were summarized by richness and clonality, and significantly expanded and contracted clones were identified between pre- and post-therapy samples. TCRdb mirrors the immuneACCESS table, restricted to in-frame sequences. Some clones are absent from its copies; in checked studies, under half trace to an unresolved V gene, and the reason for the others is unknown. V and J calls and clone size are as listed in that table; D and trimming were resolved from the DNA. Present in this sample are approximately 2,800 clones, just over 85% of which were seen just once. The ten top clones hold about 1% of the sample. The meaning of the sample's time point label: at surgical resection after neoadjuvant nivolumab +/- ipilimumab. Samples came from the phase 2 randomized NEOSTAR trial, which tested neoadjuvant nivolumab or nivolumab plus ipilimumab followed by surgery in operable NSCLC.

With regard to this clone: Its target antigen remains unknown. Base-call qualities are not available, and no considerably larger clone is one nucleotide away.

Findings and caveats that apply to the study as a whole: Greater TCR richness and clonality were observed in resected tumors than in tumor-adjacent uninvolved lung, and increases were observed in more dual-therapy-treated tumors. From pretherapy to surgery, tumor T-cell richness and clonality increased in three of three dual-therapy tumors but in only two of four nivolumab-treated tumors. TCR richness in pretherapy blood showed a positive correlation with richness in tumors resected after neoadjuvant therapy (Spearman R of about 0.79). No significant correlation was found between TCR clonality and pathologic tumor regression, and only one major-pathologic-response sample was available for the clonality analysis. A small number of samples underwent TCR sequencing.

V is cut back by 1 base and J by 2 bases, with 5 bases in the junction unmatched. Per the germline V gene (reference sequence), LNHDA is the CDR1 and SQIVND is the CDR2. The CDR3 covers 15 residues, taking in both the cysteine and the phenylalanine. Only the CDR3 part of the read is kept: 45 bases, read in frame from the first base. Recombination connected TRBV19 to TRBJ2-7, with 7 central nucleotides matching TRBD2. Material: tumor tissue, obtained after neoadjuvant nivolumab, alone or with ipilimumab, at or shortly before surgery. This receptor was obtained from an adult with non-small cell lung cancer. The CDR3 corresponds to CASSIASGIAYEQYF. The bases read TGTGCCAGTAGTATAGCTAGCGGTATCGCCTACGAGCAGTACTTC.